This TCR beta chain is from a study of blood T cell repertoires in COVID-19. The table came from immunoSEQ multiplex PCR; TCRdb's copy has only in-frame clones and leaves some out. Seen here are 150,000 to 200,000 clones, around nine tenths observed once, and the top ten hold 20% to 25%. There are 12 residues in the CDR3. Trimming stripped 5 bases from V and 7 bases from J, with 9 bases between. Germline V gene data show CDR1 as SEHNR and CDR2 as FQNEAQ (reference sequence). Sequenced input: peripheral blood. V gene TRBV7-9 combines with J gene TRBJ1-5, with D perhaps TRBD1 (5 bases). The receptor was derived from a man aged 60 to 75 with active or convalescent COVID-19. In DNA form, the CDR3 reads TGTGCCAGCAGCCGGACAAACCAGCCCCAGCATTTT. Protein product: CASSRTNQPQHF.